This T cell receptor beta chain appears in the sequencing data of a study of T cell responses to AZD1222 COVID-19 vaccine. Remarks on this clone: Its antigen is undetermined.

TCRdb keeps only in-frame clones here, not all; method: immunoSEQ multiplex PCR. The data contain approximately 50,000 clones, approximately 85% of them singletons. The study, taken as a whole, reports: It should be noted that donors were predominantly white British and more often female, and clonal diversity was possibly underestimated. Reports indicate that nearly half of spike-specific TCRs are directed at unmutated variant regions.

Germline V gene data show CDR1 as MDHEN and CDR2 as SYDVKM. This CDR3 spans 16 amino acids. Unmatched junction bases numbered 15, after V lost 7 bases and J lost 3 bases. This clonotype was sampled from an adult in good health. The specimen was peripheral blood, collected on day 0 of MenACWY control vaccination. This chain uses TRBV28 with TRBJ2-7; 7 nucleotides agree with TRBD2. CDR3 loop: CASKRAGASRNYEQYF. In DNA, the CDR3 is TGTGCCAGCAAAAGGGCGGGAGCAAGCCGTAACTACGAGCAGTACTTC.